Below, 30 T cell receptor beta chains from the same sample are listed, as sequenced in a study of cytomegalovirus exposure and HLA in healthy donors. The primer mix had 60 Vbeta and 13 Jbeta primers. Sequencing used immunoSEQ multiplex PCR; TCRdb keeps in-frame clones, though not all of them. The table lists fewer than 150,000 clones, around 78% of them singletons. Sequencing was carried out using PBMCs. Every receptor here comes from a woman between 40 and 50 years old in good health and CMV-seropositive.

V gene TRBV11-2 combines with J gene TRBJ2-1, with TRBD1 as a possible D gene (5 bases). Trimming removed 3 bases at V and 6 bases at J, with 15 bases between. CDR1 SGHAT and CDR2 FQNNGV come from the germline V gene. The CDR3 totals 15 residues. CDR3 in DNA: TGTGCCAGCAGCTTGGGGCAGTTTTCCCTCAATGAGCAGTTCTTC. It specifies CASSLGQFSLNEQFF.

This chain connects TRBV7-9 to TRBJ2-1, with 10 positions matching TRBD2. Germline-derived CDR1 and CDR2 are SEHNR and FQNEAQ (reference sequence). This CDR3 contains 16 residues. V shed 5 bases and J 10 bases; nucleotides not matched to a gene: 14. CDR3 protein: CASSPGRTSGLSEQFF. The CDR3 coding sequence is TGTGCCAGCAGCCCCGGCCGGACTAGCGGTCTCTCGGAGCAGTTCTTC.

This chain joins TRBV29-1 and TRBJ1-2, with a weak D call TRBD1 (5 bases). This CDR3 has 14 residues. The V end was cut by 3 bases, the J end by 6 bases, with 17 bases between. Germline loops: CDR1 SQVTM, CDR2 ANQGSEA. This chain's CDR3 is CSVDKGEDRNGYTF. DNA for the CDR3: TGCAGCGTTGATAAAGGGGAGGATAGGAATGGCTACACCTTC.

This chain uses TRBV4-1 with TRBJ2-5; the match to TRBD1 covers 10 bases. Germline V gene sequence: CDR1 MGHRA, CDR2 YSYEKL. The CDR3 is made up of 17 amino acids. V was clipped by 2 bases and J by 4 bases; unmatched bases: 10. CDR3 protein: CASSQQPGQGYGETQYF. The CDR3 bases are TGCGCCAGCAGCCAACAGCCGGGACAGGGGTACGGAGAGACCCAGTACTTC.

The chain employs TRBV4-1 and TRBJ2-2; 13 bases align to TRBD2. The CDR3 covers 18 residues. In germline, CDR1 is MGHRA, CDR2 YSYEKL. The ends lost 2 bases at V and 4 bases at J; junction bases unmatched: 7. CDR3 loop: CASSQPRLAGGRTGELFF. For the CDR3, the DNA is TGCGCCAGCAGCCAACCCAGACTAGCGGGAGGTCGCACCGGGGAGCTGTTTTTT.

With regard to this clone: Sequence at one end of the junction differs from germline and may be a read error. This chain connects TRBV6-5 to TRBJ2-7; 11 bases align to TRBD2. This CDR3 comprises 15 residues. Germline V lookup: CDR1 MNHEY, CDR2 SVGAGI. In DNA, the CDR3 is TGTACCAGCAGTTACTCGCTAGCGGGAGGTTACGAGCAGTACTTC. Protein: CTSSYSLAGGYEQYF.

This clone was counted a single time. The chain uses TRBV4-1 and TRBJ2-3, with TRBD1 matching over 10 bases. The junction had 4 bases not matched to a gene; V was cut back by 3 bases and J by 4 bases. CDR3 length equals 15 residues. Germline V gene sequence: CDR1 MGHRA, CDR2 YSYEKL. CDR3 residues: CASSHSDRGADTQYF. The CDR3 DNA reads as TGCGCCAGCAGCCACTCGGACAGGGGGGCAGATACGCAGTATTTT.

The chain employs TRBV6-6 and TRBJ1-1; no reliable D call. This CDR3 region has 14 residues. Germline CDR1 is MNHNY and CDR2 is SVGAGI (reference sequence). V was trimmed by 0 bases and J by 1 base, leaving 6 bases between them. CDR3 DNA sequence: TGTGCCAGCAGTTACTCGCGGGGGAACACTGAAGCTTTCTTT. Translation gives CASSYSRGNTEAFF.

The rearrangement links TRBV19 to TRBJ1-1; maybe TRBD1 (5 bases). Germline V gene sequence: CDR1 LNHDA, CDR2 SQIVND (reference sequence). The CDR3 is 15 amino acids. The ends were cut back, 6 bases at V and 6 bases at J, with 20 bases in the middle. The CDR3 sequence is CASRSFVGEFAEAFF. In DNA, the CDR3 is TGTGCCAGTAGGAGCTTTGTAGGGGAATTTGCTGAAGCTTTCTTT.

The table lists this clone with a count of one. The chain carries TRBV18 and TRBJ1-4, with 7 bases fitting TRBD1. The V gene end was trimmed by 2 bases and the J gene end by 5 bases; junction bases not matched to a gene: 2. Germline values: CDR1 KGHSH, CDR2 LQKENI. The CDR3 loop spans 14 amino acids. The CDR3 DNA is TGTGCCAGCTCACCAGACAGGGCGAATGAAAAACTGTTTTTT. Translation gives CASSPDRANEKLFF.

The chain links TRBV19 to TRBJ1-1; D remains ambiguous. The CDR3 sequence is 13 residues long. V shed 7 bases and J shed 1 base, with 10 bases lying between them. The germline CDR1 and CDR2 sequences are LNHDA and SQIVND (reference sequence). The CDR3: CASKLGTNTEAFF. The DNA of the CDR3 is TGTGCCAGTAAATTGGGCACGAACACTGAAGCTTTCTTT.

The rearrangement uses TRBV10-3 and TRBJ2-5; D is possibly TRBD2 (6 bases). The DNA matches TRBJ2-7 better at its end, which makes the J call doubtful. Germline CDR1 reads ENHRY; CDR2 reads SYGVKD. The CDR3 is made up of 13 amino acids. This CDR3 reads CAIGRESSYEQYF. CDR3 bases: TGTGCCATCGGCCGGGAGAGCTCCTACGAGCAGTACTTC.

The chain combines TRBV7-9 with TRBJ2-2; TRBD2 aligns across 11 bases. This CDR3 has 18 residues. V was clipped by 2 bases and J by 4 bases; unmatched bases: 9. Per germline, CDR1 SEHNR and CDR2 FQNEAQ (reference sequence). The CDR3 spells CASSLIGFGTSGTGELFF. CDR3 DNA sequence: TGTGCCAGCAGCTTAATCGGGTTCGGGACTAGCGGCACCGGGGAGCTGTTTTTT.

This clone was recorded once. The chain is built from TRBV4-1 and TRBJ2-1; 12 bases agree with TRBD2. CDR1 MGHRA and CDR2 YSYEKL come from the germline V gene. This CDR3 has 15 amino acids. Trimming removed 1 base from V and 12 bases from J; junction bases left unmatched: 7. CDR3 nucleotide sequence: TGCGCCAGCAGCCAAGTAGTTCTAGCGGGAGGGCGGCAGTTCTTC. It is translated as CASSQVVLAGGRQFF.

This sequence joins TRBV28 and TRBJ2-2; 11 positions match TRBD1. V lost 8 bases to trimming and J lost 4 bases; unmatched junction nucleotides: 6. CDR1 MDHEN and CDR2 SYDVKM come from the germline V gene. The CDR3 is made up of 15 amino acids. CDR3 in amino acids: CASGQGAAGTGELFF. The CDR3 nucleotides are TGTGCCAGCGGACAGGGGGCGGCAGGCACCGGGGAGCTGTTTTTT.

The V and J genes are TRBV9 and TRBJ2-1, with D possibly being TRBD2 (6 bases). V was cut by 4 bases and J by 3 bases, with 14 bases left in between. Germline lookup yields CDR1 SGDLS and CDR2 YYNGEE. The CDR3 spans 15 residues. As DNA, the CDR3 is TGTGCCAGCAGCCCCACTGGGCGGGACTACAATGAGCAGTTCTTC. It translates to CASSPTGRDYNEQFF.

V and J are TRBV7-3 and TRBJ2-5; TRBD1 agrees at 7 bases. Germline CDR1 SGHTA, CDR2 FQGTGA. The CDR3 totals 15 residues. V lost 5 bases to trimming and J lost 2 bases; unmatched junction nucleotides: 8. The CDR3 DNA sequence: TGTGCCAGCAGCCCGACAGGGCTGTGGCAAGAGACCCAGTACTTC. Amino acid sequence: CASSPTGLWQETQYF.

The V call is TRBV28, the J call TRBJ2-7; D might be TRBD2 (5 bases). This CDR3 has 20 residues. V dropped 1 base and J dropped 5 bases, with 30 bases sitting between them. Germline assignment: CDR1 MDHEN and CDR2 SYDVKM. In DNA, the CDR3 is TGTGCCAGCAGTTTATTTTTTGGAGGCCGACTGACCGTTATCGGGGACGAGCAGTACTTC. Its translation is CASSLFFGGRLTVIGDEQYF.

J is TRBJ1-5 and V is TRBV6-1, with unresolved D. The CDR3 has 13 residues. V lost 3 bases, J lost 9 bases, and 12 bases lay in between. Germline loops: CDR1 MNHNS, CDR2 SASEGT. Here the CDR3 DNA reads TGTGCCAGCAGTGATACAGAGCTCCGGCCCCAGCATTTT. Amino acids: CASSDTELRPQHF.

The chain is built from TRBV14 and TRBJ1-4; 10 nucleotides match TRBD1. CDR1 and CDR2 (germline): SGHDN, FVKESK. The CDR3 runs 15 residues. With V trimmed by 4 bases and J by 8 bases, 7 bases remained unmatched. CDR3 sequence: CASSPLTGGQEKLFF. In DNA, the CDR3 is TGTGCCAGCAGCCCTCTGACAGGGGGCCAAGAAAAACTGTTTTTT.

V usage is TRBV6-5 and J usage is TRBJ2-7; a weak D match, TRBD1 (6 bases). Trimming removed 6 bases at V and 6 bases at J, with 21 bases between. Germline V gives CDR1 MNHEY, CDR2 SVGAGI. The CDR3 sequence is 15 residues long. In DNA form, the CDR3 reads TGTGCCAGCAGCTCACATGTCGGACAGAATCGCGAGCAGTACTTC. This translates into CASSSHVGQNREQYF.

The rearrangement uses TRBV5-5 and TRBJ2-1; 8 nucleotides agree with TRBD2. Germline CDR1 reads SGHKS; CDR2 reads YYEKEE (reference sequence). The CDR3 is 16 amino acids. Germline trimming cut 3 bases from V and 8 bases from J; bases unmatched to any gene: 13. CDR3 bases: TGTGCCAGCAGCTCGGGGGGGCAGGGGATTGTCTATGAGCAGTTCTTC. Translated: CASSSGGQGIVYEQFF.

The chain couples TRBV6-1 to TRBJ1-1, with D perhaps matching TRBD1 (5 bases). CDR1 MNHNS and CDR2 SASEGT come from the germline V gene. The CDR3 has 14 residues. With 5 bases removed from V and 6 bases from J, the gap between germline ends came to 16 bases. The CDR3 bases are TGTGCCAGCAGTTCACCGGGGGGGACCCCTGAAGCTTTCTTT. This translates into CASSSPGGTPEAFF.

V usage is TRBV28 and J usage is TRBJ2-7; maybe TRBD1 (5 bases). V was cut by 7 bases and J by 0 bases, with 13 bases left in between. Germline CDR1 MDHEN, CDR2 SYDVKM. This CDR3 is 14 amino acids long. The DNA for the CDR3 is TGTGCCAGCAAGAGACAGTCACGCTCCTACGAGCAGTACTTC. Protein: CASKRQSRSYEQYF.

The CDR3 here is CAIKAPGLGLNEQFF. CDR3 coding DNA: TGTGCCATCAAGGCCCCGGGACTAGGGCTCAATGAGCAGTTCTTC. The chain joins TRBV10-3 to TRBJ2-1; the match to TRBD2 covers 8 bases. V shed 7 bases, J shed 6 bases, and the junction held 11 bases outside the gene matches. This CDR3 has 15 residues. Germline V gene data show CDR1 as ENHRY and CDR2 as SYGVKD.

With respect to this clone: The junction shows a germline mismatch at one end, possibly a read error. This chain joins TRBV7-2 and TRBJ2-2; the D gene is possibly TRBD2 (6 bases). The germline CDR1 and CDR2 sequences are SGHTA and FQGNSA. CDR3 size: 15 residues. As DNA, the CDR3 is TGTGCCAGCACCTTAATGGGACTTGGCACCGGGGAGCTGTTTTTT. Its protein is CASTLMGLGTGELFF. Drawing the rest from reference TRBV7-2 and TRBJ2-2, the complete variable domain is GAGVSQSPSNKVTEKGKDVELRCDPISGHTALYWYRQSLGQGLEFLIYFQGNSAPDKSGLPSDRFSAERTGGSVSTLTIQRTQQEDSAVYLCASTLMGLGTGELFFGEGSRLTVL.

The chain combines TRBV14 with TRBJ2-3; D is undetermined. The CDR3 consists of 15 residues. Germline V gene data show CDR1 as SGHDN and CDR2 as FVKESK. Trimming shortened V by 5 bases and J by 0 bases, and 12 bases separated the two germline ends. CDR3 nucleotide sequence: TGTGCCAGCAGCGCCCAACTGACTAGCACAGATACGCAGTATTTT. Translation: CASSAQLTSTDTQYF.

This chain connects TRBV28 to TRBJ2-7, with D tentatively TRBD2 (5 bases). The germline CDR1 and CDR2 sequences are MDHEN and SYDVKM. This CDR3 contains 18 residues. The V and J ends lost 6 bases and 0 bases respectively, with 24 bases between them. The CDR3 nucleotides are TGTGCCAGCAGCCCACGGGATTCGGTTTCCCTTAGCTCCTACGAGCAGTACTTC. Translated: CASSPRDSVSLSSYEQYF.

V gene TRBV15 combines with J gene TRBJ2-5, with unresolved D. The J call may be faulty, since TRBJ2-7 better matches the DNA end. The CDR3 length is 12 residues. The germline V gene has CDR1 LNHNV and CDR2 YYDKDF (reference sequence). The CDR3 region is CATSRGSYEQYF. CDR3 in DNA: TGTGCCACCAGCCGCGGCTCCTACGAGCAGTACTTC.

The V and J genes are TRBV30 and TRBJ2-3; D possibly corresponds to TRBD2 (6 bases). Germline CDR1 reads GTSNPN; CDR2 reads SVGIG (reference sequence). The V end was cut by 1 base, the J end by 1 base, with 18 bases between. The CDR3 extends over 17 amino acids. The chain's CDR3 is CAWSAPKGGFGTDTQYF. For the CDR3, the DNA is TGTGCCTGGAGTGCCCCTAAAGGAGGGTTTGGCACAGATACGCAGTATTTT.